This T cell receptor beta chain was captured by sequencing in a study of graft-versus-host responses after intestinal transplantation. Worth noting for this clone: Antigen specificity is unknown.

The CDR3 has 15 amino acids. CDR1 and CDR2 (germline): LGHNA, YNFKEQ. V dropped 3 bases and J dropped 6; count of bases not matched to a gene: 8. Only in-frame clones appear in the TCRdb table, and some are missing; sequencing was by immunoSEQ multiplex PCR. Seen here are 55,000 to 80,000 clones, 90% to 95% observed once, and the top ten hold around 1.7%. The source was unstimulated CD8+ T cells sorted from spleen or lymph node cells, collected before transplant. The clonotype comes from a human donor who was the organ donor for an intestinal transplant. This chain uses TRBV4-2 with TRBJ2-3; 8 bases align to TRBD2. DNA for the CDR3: TGTGCCAGCAGCCAGGAACTTCTAGCGGGCGATACGCAGTATTTT. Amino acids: CASSQELLAGDTQYF.